This entry describes one T cell receptor (beta chain). Its target is not known. Repertoires were generated with immunoSEQ multiplex PCR, while TCRdb's copy carries only in-frame clones and drops some. The table records around 100,000 clones, 90% of them present only once. This specimen belongs to a study of OX40 agonist ivuxolimab in advanced cancers. In the study overall: In this trial design, patients received ivuxolimab intravenously at 0.01 to 10 mg/kg every 2 weeks. Patients were around 83% male with ages about 20 to 79, mean 60.

The study's findings and limits: Partly responding patients at 0.1-3.0 mg/kg showed some of the smallest clonal expansion.

CDR1 and CDR2 (germline): MDHEN, SYDVKM. The junction had 16 bases not matched to a gene; V was cut back by 4 bases and J by 2 bases. CDR3 length equals 19 residues. The rearrangement links TRBV28 to TRBJ1-5; 8 nucleotides line up with TRBD1. The source of this sequence is an adult with an advanced solid tumor such as melanoma, head and neck, liver or kidney cancer. The sample here was CD4+ or CD8+ T cells sorted from blood, taken in a trial of the OX40 agonist ivuxolimab. This CDR3 is CASSSLLLGQGLRNQPQHF. For the CDR3, the DNA is TGTGCCAGCAGTTCCCTGTTACTCGGACAGGGTCTTCGCAATCAGCCCCAGCATTTT.